A single sample is the source of the 18 T cell receptor beta chains below, sequenced in a study of control samples from healthy donors and cancer patients. This table comes from immunoSEQ multiplex PCR, and its TCRdb copy is limited to in-frame clones, with some not included. The sample comprises some 87,000 clones, about 79% of which are singletons, and 9.5% to 13% rests with the top ten. The sequenced sample consisted of PBMCs. The receptors shown here come from a man in his 60s with head and neck cancer.

J is TRBJ1-5 and V is TRBV6-5, with D unclear. Germline-derived CDR1 and CDR2 are MNHEY and SVGAGI. This CDR3 is built from 14 residues. Trimming took 10 bases from V and 3 from J, leaving 16 bases between them. DNA for the CDR3: TGTGCCACCGGTCCTTTGCTACCCAATCAGCCCCAGCATTTT. This encodes CATGPLLPNQPQHF.

V gene TRBV7-2 combines with J gene TRBJ2-7, with unresolved D. This CDR3 region has 11 residues. From germline, CDR1 is SGHTA and CDR2 FQGNSA. The V and J ends lost 3 bases and 2 bases respectively, with 2 bases between them. CDR3: CASSFAYEQYF. In DNA form, the CDR3 reads TGTGCCAGCAGCTTCGCCTACGAGCAGTACTTC.

V and J are TRBV11-2 and TRBJ2-5, with D perhaps TRBD1 (5 bases). Germline V CDR1 and CDR2: SGHAT, FQNNGV. Trimming stripped 4 bases from V and 2 bases from J, with 14 bases between. CDR3 size: 15 residues. The chain's CDR3 is CASSSPWGNQETQYF. CDR3 nucleotide sequence: TGTGCCAGCAGCTCCCCCTGGGGCAATCAAGAGACCCAGTACTTC.

The chain links TRBV4-1 to TRBJ2-1; 10 nucleotides align to TRBD2. Germline CDR1 reads MGHRA; CDR2 reads YSYEKL. V shed 4 bases, J shed 8 bases, and the junction held 8 bases outside the gene matches. The CDR3 runs 15 residues. The CDR3 DNA reads as TGCGCCAGCAGCCTAACTAGCGGGACGGGCGATGAGCAGTTCTTC. Amino acids: CASSLTSGTGDEQFF.

This chain uses TRBV5-5 with TRBJ1-6; D is unclear. This CDR3 comprises 15 residues. V dropped 5 bases and J dropped 6 bases, with 15 bases sitting between them. Germline V gene sequence: CDR1 SGHKS, CDR2 YYEKEE (reference sequence). The CDR3 nucleotides read TGTGCCAGCAGGGGGTCGGTCGGCGGTAATTCACCCCTCCACTTT. Encoded protein: CASRGSVGGNSPLHF.

V and J are TRBV12-3 or TRBV12-4 and TRBJ2-3; D unresolved. V shed 2 bases and J shed 4 bases, with 7 bases lying between them. The CDR3 loop spans 13 amino acids. In nucleotides, the CDR3 is TGTGCCAGCAGTTTAAGGGAACCAGATACGCAGTATTTT. Translation gives CASSLREPDTQYF.

The chain has TRBV24-1 and TRBJ1-5; TRBD1 might be the D (5 bases). The CDR3 totals 20 residues. The germline V gene has CDR1 KGHDR and CDR2 SFDVKD. V dropped 4 bases and J dropped 2 bases, with 26 bases sitting between them. In DNA form, the CDR3 reads TGTGCCACCAGTGACCCACCGACACCCGAAGTTTCCAGGGGCAATCAGCCCCAGCATTTT. It is translated as CATSDPPTPEVSRGNQPQHF.

The genes are TRBV25-1 and TRBJ2-7, with D uncertain. The CDR3 extends over 13 amino acids. Per germline, CDR1 MGHDK and CDR2 SYGVNS. With 3 bases removed from V and 3 bases from J, the gap between germline ends came to 9 bases. The CDR3 loop reads CASSEPGNYEQYF. The DNA of the CDR3 is TGTGCCAGCAGTGAGCCAGGTAACTACGAGCAGTACTTC.

The rearrangement links TRBV5-1 to TRBJ1-5, with TRBD1 matching 8 bases. Germline V CDR1 and CDR2: SGHRS, YFSETQ. V shed 0 bases and J 7 bases; nucleotides not matched to a gene: 3. The CDR3 loop spans 14 amino acids. In DNA, the CDR3 is TGCGCCAGCAGCTTGGGGACAGGGTTGCAGCCCCAGCATTTT. Protein product: CASSLGTGLQPQHF.

The chain recombines TRBV7-9 with TRBJ2-7; D gene uncertain. Between the trimmed V and J ends, which lost 5 bases and 4 bases, there was a span of 9 bases. The CDR3 is 12 amino acids. Germline lookup yields CDR1 SEHNR and CDR2 FQNEAQ (reference sequence). The CDR3 region is CASSVAPYEQYF. The DNA for the CDR3 is TGTGCCAGCAGCGTGGCCCCATACGAGCAGTACTTC.

This clone showed up just a few times. The chain uses TRBV3-1 (or the pseudogene TRBV3-2) and TRBJ1-2; 8 nucleotides agree with TRBD1. This CDR3 spans 16 amino acids. Germline CDR1 and CDR2: LGHDT and YNNKEL (reference sequence). J gave up 2 bases and V 4 bases, and 9 bases lay outside the gene matches. The CDR3 region is CASSPFGQGRNYGYTF. DNA for the CDR3: TGTGCCAGCAGCCCTTTCGGACAGGGAAGGAACTATGGCTACACCTTC.

The chain recombines TRBV28 with TRBJ2-1; 7 positions agree with TRBD2. Trimming cost V 7 bases and J 6 bases; bases outside gene matches: 6. The CDR3 covers 13 residues. CDR1 is MDHEN and CDR2 is SYDVKM in the germline V gene. CDR3 sequence reads: CASTKSGGNEQFF. The CDR3 DNA sequence: TGTGCCAGCACAAAATCGGGAGGCAATGAGCAGTTCTTC.

The chain employs TRBV15 and TRBJ2-7; 7 nucleotides match TRBD2. V gave up 1 base and J gave up 0 bases; unmatched junction bases: 9. Germline CDR1 LNHNV, CDR2 YYDKDF (reference sequence). The CDR3 contains 17 residues. CDR3 loop: CATSRGGGSRNSYEQYF. CDR3 nucleotide sequence: TGTGCCACCAGCAGAGGGGGGGGGTCTAGAAACTCCTACGAGCAGTACTTC.

The chain couples TRBV28 to TRBJ1-1; 7 nucleotides align to TRBD1. Trimming took 4 bases from V and 6 from J; bases not matched to a gene: 5. The CDR3 is 13 residues long. Looked up from germline, CDR1 is MDHEN and CDR2 is SYDVKM. CDR3 nucleotide sequence: TGTGCCAGCAGTTGGGGACAGAGCCCTGAAGCTTTCTTT. Translating it yields CASSWGQSPEAFF.

The rearrangement links TRBV2 to TRBJ1-5; tentative D call: TRBD1 (5 bases). Germline loops: CDR1 SNHLY, CDR2 FYNNEI. The CDR3 is 14 residues long. The V end was cut by 5 bases, the J end by 2 bases, with 10 bases between. The CDR3 nucleotides are TGTGCCAGCAGTACCGACAGCGGCAATCAGCCCCAGCATTTT. Translated: CASSTDSGNQPQHF.

This clone was seen only once. The rearrangement joins TRBV19 to TRBJ2-3; tentatively, D is TRBD1 or TRBD2 (5 bases each). Germline V CDR1 and CDR2: LNHDA, SQIVND (reference sequence). This CDR3 region has 15 residues. V lost 7 bases to trimming and J lost 1 base, with 15 bases between them. Written as DNA, the CDR3 is TGTGCCAGTAACTATGACGGGGCGGGCACAGATACGCAGTATTTT. This sequence encodes CASNYDGAGTDTQYF.

This sequence joins TRBV19 and TRBJ1-1; no clear D. Germline CDR1 LNHDA, CDR2 SQIVND (reference sequence). Trimming removed 7 bases at V and 3 bases at J, with 15 bases between. This CDR3 region has 14 residues. The CDR3 here is CASTREREDTEAFF. The CDR3 DNA sequence: TGTGCCAGTACGCGTGAGAGGGAGGACACTGAAGCTTTCTTT.

This chain connects TRBV28 to TRBJ2-6; 12 positions agree with TRBD1. V dropped 7 bases and J dropped 4; count of bases not matched to a gene: 5. The CDR3 consists of 16 residues. Looked up from germline, CDR1 is MDHEN and CDR2 is SYDVKM. The DNA of the CDR3 is TGTGCCAGCACCCGGGACAGGGGGCTCGGGGCCAACGTCCTGACTTTC. Protein: CASTRDRGLGANVLTF.